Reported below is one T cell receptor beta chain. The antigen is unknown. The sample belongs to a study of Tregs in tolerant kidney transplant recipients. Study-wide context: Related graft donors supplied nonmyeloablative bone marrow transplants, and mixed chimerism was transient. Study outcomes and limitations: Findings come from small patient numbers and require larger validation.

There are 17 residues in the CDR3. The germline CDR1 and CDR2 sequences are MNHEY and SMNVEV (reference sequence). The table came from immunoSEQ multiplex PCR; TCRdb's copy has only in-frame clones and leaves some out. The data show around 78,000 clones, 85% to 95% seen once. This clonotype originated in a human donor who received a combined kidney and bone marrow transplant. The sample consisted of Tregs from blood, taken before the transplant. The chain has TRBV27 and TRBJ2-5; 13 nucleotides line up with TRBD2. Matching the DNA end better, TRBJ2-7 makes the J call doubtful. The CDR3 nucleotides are TGTGCCAGCAGTTTTTGGACTAGCGGGAGAGGTTGGCACGAGCAGTACTTC. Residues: CASSFWTSGRGWHEQYF.